Below are 20 T cell receptor beta chains sequenced from a single sample in a study of T cells after yellow fever vaccination. TCRdb independently ran MiXCR on the 5' RACE reads; one entry per CDR3 protein. This table has some 120,000 distinct CDR3 sequences, nearly 15% appearing once. Source: CD8+ T cells sorted from PBMCs, taken 5 days after the yellow fever booster vaccination. The origin of the receptors is a man younger than 35 who received the YFV17D yellow fever vaccine.

This clonotype was counted many times. The chain couples TRBV7-2 to TRBJ2-3, with D maybe TRBD2 (6 bases). The CDR3 contains 16 residues. CDR1 SGHTA and CDR2 FQGNSA come from the germline V gene. V lost 6 bases, J lost 1 base, and 17 bases lay in between. The CDR3 region is CASRSSSSARTDTQYF. The CDR3 DNA reads TGTGCCAGCAGGTCATCTTCTAGCGCCCGCACAGATACGCAGTATTTT.

This clonotype was observed a few times. The rearrangement joins TRBV7-3 to TRBJ2-2, with D possibly matching TRBD1 (8 bases). CDR1 SGHTA and CDR2 FQGTGA come from the germline V gene. The V end was cut by 7 bases, the J end by 5 bases, with 17 bases between. The CDR3 runs to 15 residues. The CDR3 nucleotides read TGTGCCAGCACTACCGACAGGGGAGGGACCGGGGAGCTGTTTTTT. This codes for CASTTDRGGTGELFF.

CDR3 coding DNA: TGTGCCAGCAGTTCCGGACAGCCGTTCTTGAACACTGAAGCTTTCTTT. This codes for CASSSGQPFLNTEAFF. This chain uses TRBV27 with TRBJ1-1, with a tentative D call TRBD1 (6 bases). The CDR3 is 16 residues long. V gave up 4 bases and J gave up 0 bases, with 15 bases separating them. Germline V lookup: CDR1 MNHEY, CDR2 SMNVEV (reference sequence).

The V gene is TRBV2, the J gene TRBJ1-5, with a tentative D call TRBD1 (5 bases). Germline V gene lookup returns CDR1 SNHLY and CDR2 FYNNEI. The length of the CDR3 is 15 residues. V was shortened by 3 bases and J by 5 bases, with 14 bases between the two germline ends. CDR3 bases: TGTGCCAGCAGTGACTACCGGGGCCTCTATCAGCCCCAGCATTTT. Residues: CASSDYRGLYQPQHF.

This clonotype was seen a few times. The V call is TRBV7-6, the J call TRBJ2-1; a possible D gene is TRBD1 (6 bases). V was clipped by 5 bases and J by 0 bases, with 11 bases between them. Germline loops: CDR1 SGHVS, CDR2 FNYEAQ. CDR3 length equals 15 residues. In DNA, the CDR3 is TGTGCCAGCAGCCGCCGGGACAACTCCTACAATGAGCAGTTCTTC. Translating it yields CASSRRDNSYNEQFF.

The chain is built from TRBV4-1 and TRBJ2-2; 10 nucleotides match TRBD2. Losses at the gene ends were 2 bases for V and 7 bases for J; bases not matched to a gene: 7. CDR3 length equals 16 residues. Germline V gives CDR1 MGHRA, CDR2 YSYEKL. The CDR3 DNA sequence: TGCGCCAGCAGCCAACAGGGACTAGCGTCTGGCGGGGAGCTGTTTTTT. Its translation is CASSQQGLASGGELFF.

This clonotype was detected a few times. V and J are TRBV27 and TRBJ2-3; D gene ambiguous. The germline V and J ends were trimmed by 6 bases and 7 bases, with 8 bases remaining between them. CDR3 length: 11 amino acids. CDR1 is MNHEY, CDR2 SMNVEV, per germline (reference sequence). For the CDR3, the DNA is TGTGCCAGCAGCCTCGCCCATACGCAGTATTTT. Its protein product is CASSLAHTQYF.

The chain links TRBV28 to TRBJ1-1; TRBD1 aligns across 12 bases. CDR1 is MDHEN, CDR2 SYDVKM, per germline. The V and J ends lost 2 bases and 4 bases, in that order; junction bases with no gene match: 2. The CDR3 consists of 15 residues. CDR3 coding DNA: TGTGCCAGCAGTTTAGGGACAGGGGGCGGCACTGAAGCTTTCTTT. Protein: CASSLGTGGGTEAFF. Combining the CDR3 with reference TRBV28 and TRBJ1-1 gives the whole variable domain DVKVTQSSRYLVKRTGEKVFLECVQDMDHENMFWYRQDPGLGLRLIYFSYDVKMKEKGDIPEGYSVSREKKERFSLILESASTNQTSMYLCASSLGTGGGTEAFFGQGTRLTVV.

Note on this clonotype: An end of the junction does not agree with germline; a read error may underlie this. The rearrangement links TRBV5-6 to TRBJ2-7, with a weak D call TRBD1 (5 bases). CDR1 and CDR2 (germline): SGHDT, YYEEEE. The CDR3 spans 14 residues. The CDR3 DNA reads as TGTGCCAGCAGATTGGGTGACAGCTCCTACGAGCAGTACTTC. It specifies CASRLGDSSYEQYF.

This clonotype has only a few counts. The rearrangement uses TRBV19 and TRBJ1-1; D ambiguous. The ends were cut back, 6 bases at V and 1 base at J, with 6 bases in the middle. The CDR3 spans 12 residues. Germline CDR1 is LNHDA and CDR2 is SQIVND (reference sequence). The CDR3 region is CASRTGNTEAFF. CDR3 coding DNA: TGTGCCAGTAGGACGGGGAACACTGAAGCTTTCTTT. Complete variable domain (other parts from reference TRBV19 and TRBJ1-1): DGGITQSPKYLFRKEGQNVTLSCEQNLNHDAMYWYRQDPGQGLRLIYYSQIVNDFQKGDIAEGYSVSREKKESFPLTVTSAQKNPTAFYLCASRTGNTEAFFGQGTRLTVV.

The chain couples TRBV2 to TRBJ2-2, with D unresolved. CDR3 length: 13 amino acids. Per germline, CDR1 SNHLY and CDR2 FYNNEI. Trimming left V 8 bases short and J 4 bases short, with 11 bases between. CDR3 nucleotides: TGTGCCAGCCGCCCCCTGGGCACCGGGGAGCTGTTTTTT. It yields the protein CASRPLGTGELFF.

This clonotype was counted many times. This rearrangement joins TRBV4-3 to TRBJ2-1, with a tentative D call TRBD2 (6 bases). The CDR3 covers 14 residues. Germline values: CDR1 LGHNA, CDR2 YSLEER. V lost 3 bases and J lost 7, with 13 bases in between. This CDR3 reads CASSQEGPGNEQFF. The CDR3 DNA sequence: TGCGCCAGCAGCCAGGAGGGCCCAGGGAATGAGCAGTTCTTC.

For this clonotype: A much larger clonotype is one base distant, so this may be a read error. The DNA for the CDR3 is TGTGCCAGCAGCTTCACTCGCCTCTTCACAGATACGCACTATTTT. It codes for CASSFTRLFTDTHYF. This chain joins TRBV11-1 and TRBJ2-3; no firm D call. This CDR3 has 15 amino acids. Germline V gene lookup returns CDR1 SGHAT and CDR2 FQDESV (reference sequence).

V is TRBV28 and J is TRBJ2-1; 9 bases are a match to TRBD2. Germline V CDR1 and CDR2: MDHEN, SYDVKM. The V segment lost 3 bases and the J segment 8 bases; nucleotides outside the gene matches: 8. There are 15 residues in the CDR3. The CDR3 spells CASSFPQAGGYEQFF. CDR3 bases: TGTGCCAGCAGTTTCCCCCAAGCGGGGGGATATGAGCAGTTCTTC.

The chain has TRBV5-1 and TRBJ2-7, with 11 bases lining up with TRBD2. The germline CDR1 and CDR2 sequences are SGHRS and YFSETQ. The CDR3 has 17 amino acids. J lost 5 bases, V lost 2 bases, and 12 bases had no gene match. The DNA for the CDR3 is TGCGCCAGCAGCTTTACCCTAGCGGGGGGTGCGGTTAACGAGCAGTACTTC. This translates into CASSFTLAGGAVNEQYF.

The chain uses TRBV7-9 and TRBJ1-2; the D gene is possibly TRBD1 (6 bases). The CDR3 has 14 residues. With 0 bases removed from V and 3 bases from J, the gap between germline ends came to 8 bases. The germline V gene has CDR1 SEHNR and CDR2 FQNEAQ (reference sequence). In DNA form, the CDR3 reads TGTGCCAGCAGCTTAGCTACAGGGTACTATGGCTACACCTTC. Protein sequence: CASSLATGYYGYTF.

In its sample, this clonotype was seen a few times. The J gene is TRBJ2-2, the V gene TRBV27; the match to TRBD2 covers 8 bases. The germline gives CDR1 MNHEY, CDR2 SMNVEV (reference sequence). V shed 2 bases and J 7 bases; nucleotides not matched to a gene: 6. The CDR3 length is 15 residues. The CDR3 nucleotides are TGTGCCAGCAGTTTAATGAGCGGGGGAATCGGGGAGCTGTTTTTT. Amino acids: CASSLMSGGIGELFF.

This clonotype came up once. The chain has TRBV12-3 or TRBV12-4 and TRBJ2-1, with D hard to call. The V end lost 8 bases, the J end lost 9 bases, and 11 bases lay between the germline ends. The CDR3 consists of 11 residues. The CDR3 bases are TGTGCCAGCTGGACCCACGGTGAGCAGTTCTTC. It codes for CASWTHGEQFF.

This clonotype appeared a few times. The rearrangement uses TRBV24-1 and TRBJ2-3, with 10 bases lining up with TRBD1. The CDR3 spans 17 residues. Germline CDR1 is KGHDR and CDR2 is SFDVKD. The ends lost 5 bases at V and 4 bases at J; junction bases unmatched: 11. CDR3 in DNA: TGTGCCACCAGTGGCCTCTCCGGGACAGGGGAGCCAGATACGCAGTATTTT. It yields the protein CATSGLSGTGEPDTQYF.

This clonotype came up a few times. The V call is TRBV29-1, the J call TRBJ2-7; TRBD1 matches at 8 bases. Germline V gene sequence: CDR1 SQVTM, CDR2 ANQGSEA. The length of the CDR3 is 14 residues. The trim removed 1 base at V and 5 bases at J, leaving 7 bases unmatched. The CDR3 spells CSVEVSTGVDEQYF. The CDR3 nucleotides read TGCAGCGTTGAAGTTTCGACAGGGGTGGACGAGCAGTACTTC.